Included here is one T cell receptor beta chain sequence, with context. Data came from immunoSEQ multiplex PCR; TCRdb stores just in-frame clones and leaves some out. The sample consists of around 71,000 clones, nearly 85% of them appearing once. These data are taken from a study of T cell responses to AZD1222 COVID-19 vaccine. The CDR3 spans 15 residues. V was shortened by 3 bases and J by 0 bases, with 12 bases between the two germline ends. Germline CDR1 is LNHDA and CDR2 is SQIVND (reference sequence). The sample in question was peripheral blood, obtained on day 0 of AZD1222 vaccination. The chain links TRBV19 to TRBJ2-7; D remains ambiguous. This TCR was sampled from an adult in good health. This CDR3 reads CASSIADLSSYEQYF. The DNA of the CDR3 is TGTGCCAGTAGTATTGCCGACCTGAGCTCCTACGAGCAGTACTTC.